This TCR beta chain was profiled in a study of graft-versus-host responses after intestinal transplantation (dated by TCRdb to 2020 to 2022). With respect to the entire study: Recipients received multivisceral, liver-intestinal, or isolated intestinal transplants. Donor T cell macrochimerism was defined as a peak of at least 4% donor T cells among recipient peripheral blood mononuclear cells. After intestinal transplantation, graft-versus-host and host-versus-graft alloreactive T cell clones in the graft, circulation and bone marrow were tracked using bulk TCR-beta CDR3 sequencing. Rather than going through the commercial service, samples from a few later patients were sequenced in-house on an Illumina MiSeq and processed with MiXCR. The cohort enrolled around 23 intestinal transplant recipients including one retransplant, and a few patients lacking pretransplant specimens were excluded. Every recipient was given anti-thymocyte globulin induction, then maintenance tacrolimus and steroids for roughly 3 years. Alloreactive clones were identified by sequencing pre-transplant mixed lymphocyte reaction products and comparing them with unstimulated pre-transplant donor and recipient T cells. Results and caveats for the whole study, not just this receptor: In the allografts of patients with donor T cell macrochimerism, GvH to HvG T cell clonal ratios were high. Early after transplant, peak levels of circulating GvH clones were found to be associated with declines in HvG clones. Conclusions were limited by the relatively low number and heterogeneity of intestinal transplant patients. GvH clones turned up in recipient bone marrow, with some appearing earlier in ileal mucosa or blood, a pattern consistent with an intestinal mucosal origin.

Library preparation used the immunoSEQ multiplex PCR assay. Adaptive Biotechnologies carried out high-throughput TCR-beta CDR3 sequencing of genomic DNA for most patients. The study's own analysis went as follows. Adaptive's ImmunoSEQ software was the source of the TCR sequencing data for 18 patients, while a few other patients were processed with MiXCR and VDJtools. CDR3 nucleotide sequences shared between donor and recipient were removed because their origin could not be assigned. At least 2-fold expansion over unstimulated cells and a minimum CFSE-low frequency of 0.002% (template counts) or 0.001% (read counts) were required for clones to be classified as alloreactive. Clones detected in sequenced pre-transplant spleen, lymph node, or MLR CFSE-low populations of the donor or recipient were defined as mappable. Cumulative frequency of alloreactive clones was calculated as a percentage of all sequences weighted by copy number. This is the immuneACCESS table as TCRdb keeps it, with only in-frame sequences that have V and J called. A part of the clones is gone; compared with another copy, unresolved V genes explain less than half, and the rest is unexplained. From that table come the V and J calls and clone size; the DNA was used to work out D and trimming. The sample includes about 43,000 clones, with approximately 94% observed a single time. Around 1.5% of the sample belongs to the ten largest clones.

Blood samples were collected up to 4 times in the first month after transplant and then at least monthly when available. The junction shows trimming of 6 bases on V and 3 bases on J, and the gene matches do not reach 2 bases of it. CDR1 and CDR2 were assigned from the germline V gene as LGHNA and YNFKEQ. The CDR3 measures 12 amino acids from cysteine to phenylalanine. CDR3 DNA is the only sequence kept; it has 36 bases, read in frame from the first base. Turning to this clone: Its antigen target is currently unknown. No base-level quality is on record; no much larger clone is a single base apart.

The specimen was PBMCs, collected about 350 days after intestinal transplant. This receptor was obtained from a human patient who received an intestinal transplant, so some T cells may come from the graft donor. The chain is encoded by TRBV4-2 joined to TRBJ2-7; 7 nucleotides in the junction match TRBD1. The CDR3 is CASSRDSYEQYF. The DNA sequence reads TGTGCCAGCAGTCGGGACAGCTACGAGCAGTACTTC.